This TCR beta chain was captured in a study of identical twins. One entry per CDR3 protein, called by TCRdb with MiXCR from the 5' RACE reads. In the table there are 1.5 million to 2 million distinct CDR3 sequences, less than 35% of which are singletons. The V end lost 8 bases, the J end lost 3 bases, and 23 bases lay between the germline ends. In germline, CDR1 is MNHNS, CDR2 SASEGT. The CDR3 sequence is 17 residues long. This clonotype has a handful of counts. The chain carries TRBV6-1 and TRBJ1-5; no clear D gene. Sequenced sample: cord blood. The TCR comes from a newborn girl in good health. CDR3 coding DNA: TGTGCCAGCCGCCCTCACCCCCAGCCGGAATACAATCAGCCCCAGCATTTT. This translates into CASRPHPQPEYNQPQHF.